This T cell receptor beta chain emerged from a study of blood T cell repertoires in COVID-19. The germline V gene has CDR1 MDHEN and CDR2 SYDVKM. V shed 6 bases and J shed 3 bases, with 12 bases lying between them. The CDR3 is 14 amino acids. Only in-frame clones appear in the TCRdb table, and some are missing; sequencing was by immunoSEQ multiplex PCR. The sample has fewer than 350,000 clones; approximately 88% are singletons. The specimen sequenced was peripheral blood. This receptor was taken from a woman younger than 45 with COVID-19, enrolled during active disease. The chain joins TRBV28 to TRBJ1-5; D gene unclear. CDR3 nucleotides: TGTGCCAGCAGGCCCCGGGTCCTCAATCAGCCCCAGCATTTT. Encoded protein: CASRPRVLNQPQHF. Variable domain in full (rest from reference TRBV28 and TRBJ1-5): DVKVTQSSRYLVKRTGEKVFLECVQDMDHENMFWYRQDPGLGLRLIYFSYDVKMKEKGDIPEGYSVSREKKERFSLILESASTNQTSMYLCASRPRVLNQPQHFGDGTRLSIL.